The TCR beta chain under discussion was sequenced for a study of neurological immune-mediated disorders. This clonotype was seen many times. Its cognate antigen is unknown. Study results and limitations: Neither clinical nor MRI features were associated with the multiple sclerosis repertoire cluster. A possible signature was seen in one related-CDR3 cluster, into which phylogenetic grouping placed the repertoires of 18 of 34 multiple sclerosis patients.

TCRdb re-called the 5' RACE reads through MiXCR, storing one row per CDR3 protein. The sample yields 55,000 to 80,000 distinct CDR3 sequences, under 5% seen once. The clonotype originates from a woman aged 45 to 65 with multiple sclerosis. Input material: PBMCs.

The CDR3 reads CASSEAYEQYV. For the CDR3, the DNA is TGTGCCAGCAGTGAAGCCTACGAGCAGTACGTC. V usage is TRBV6-1 and J usage is TRBJ2-7, with D hard to call. Germline CDR1 MNHNS, CDR2 SASEGT. Between the trimmed V and J ends, which lost 0 bases and 3 bases, there was a span of 0 bases. The CDR3 is 11 amino acids.